This T cell receptor beta chain was found in a study of T cells in Graves' hyperthyroidism and ophthalmopathy. In this sample, this clonotype turned up many times. Its specificity is unknown. The CDR3 contains 13 residues. Trimming took off 10 bases at V and 8 bases at J, with 15 bases between the two ends. Germline values: CDR1 MNHNY, CDR2 SVGAGI (reference sequence). TCR beta CDR3 sequences were amplified from RNA transcripts. TCR CDR3 underwent first-round RT-PCR with the HTBI primer set. TCRdb itself ran the multiplex PCR reads through MiXCR, one entry per CDR3 protein. The top ten clones hold approximately 7.2% of a sample with about 640,000 distinct CDR3 sequences, about 45% of them seen once. The study based diagnoses on clinical symptoms, serum thyroxine and TRAb, thyroid ultrasound and orbital computed tomography. Whole-study results and caveats: Progression to ophthalmopathy was predicted a median of about six months early. Patients with ophthalmopathy were separated from those with stable hyperthyroidism by a 13 V-J model. Blood samples included most of the expanded thyroid clonotypes exceeding 0.001.

The specimen sequenced was peripheral blood or thyroid tissue (not recorded which). The chain is built from TRBV6-6 and TRBJ1-6; the D is unclear. This clonotype was sampled from an adult man with Graves' disease, either hyperthyroidism or ophthalmopathy (not recorded which). The CDR3 nucleotides are TGTGCCACGAGCCACGGATGGGATTCACCCCTCCACTTT. Translated: CATSHGWDSPLHF.